A single sample gave rise to the 6 T cell receptor beta chains below, sequenced in a study of blood T cell repertoires in COVID-19. Libraries were prepared by immunoSEQ multiplex PCR; TCRdb keeps only in-frame clonotypes and omits some of them. This sample carries 160,000 or so clones, roughly 86% of them seen once, and the ten largest clones take around 4%. The sample consisted of peripheral blood. Receptors were obtained from a woman aged 55-75 years who had recovered from COVID-19.

In the case of this clone: The DNA is omitted, as the CDR3 cannot be located on it reliably, and the CDR3 follows TCRdb's listing. The chain has TRBV28 and TRBJ1-2. The CDR3 contains 12 residues when both ends are counted. CDR1 and CDR2 from the germline V gene are MDHEN and SYDVKM. The CDR3 loop is CASSSSGYGYTF.

The chain combines TRBV4-3 with TRBJ1-4, with D perhaps matching TRBD1 (5 bases). V lost 2 bases and J 6 bases, leaving 19 bases between the germline ends. The CDR3 sequence is 17 residues long. From germline, CDR1 is LGHNA and CDR2 YSLEER. The CDR3 here is CASSQSGGGRADEKLFF. In DNA form, the CDR3 reads TGCGCCAGCAGCCAATCTGGGGGAGGTAGGGCTGATGAAAAACTGTTTTTT.

The rearrangement links TRBV6-1 to TRBJ1-3; D is ambiguous. The CDR3 sequence is 15 residues long. Germline V CDR1 and CDR2: MNHNS, SASEGT. Trimming pared 2 bases from V and 4 bases from J, leaving 12 bases between. CDR3 sequence: CASSETPGSGNTIYF. The CDR3 DNA is TGTGCCAGCAGTGAAACCCCGGGATCGGGAAACACCATATATTTT.

The chain employs TRBV6-5 and TRBJ1-1; TRBD1 might be the D (5 bases). V was cut by 0 bases and J by 5 bases, with 10 bases left in between. Germline CDR1 is MNHEY and CDR2 is SVGAGI. The CDR3 totals 14 residues. The CDR3 reads CASSYSSKGTEAFF. CDR3 sequence (DNA): TGTGCCAGCAGTTACTCCTCAAAGGGGACTGAAGCTTTCTTT.

V and J are TRBV21-1 and TRBJ1-2. TRBV21-1 is a known pseudogene. This CDR3 contains 12 residues. The CDR3 DNA reads TGTGCCAGCAGCAAAGAGGGAGCCAAGGACACCTTC. Encoded protein: CASSKEGAKDTF.

J is TRBJ1-6 and V is TRBV6-5; D possibly corresponds to TRBD1 (6 bases). CDR1 is MNHEY and CDR2 is SVGAGI in the germline V gene. The CDR3 runs to 15 residues. V was pared by 6 bases and J by 7 bases, with 16 bases between. This CDR3 reads CASSRSGQLNSPLHF. In nucleotides, the CDR3 is TGTGCCAGCAGCAGGAGTGGACAGCTAAATTCACCCCTCCACTTT.